This section outlines one TCR beta chain sequence together with its context. The data are from a study of CD8+ T cells in alopecia areata. Trimming left V 0 bases short and J 0 bases short, with 7 bases between. This CDR3 contains 15 residues. Germline V gene data show CDR1 as SSHAT and CDR2 as FNYEAQ (reference sequence). Regarding treatment: oral pan-JAK inhibitor, 5-10 mg twice daily. Extraction and reverse transcription of RNA yielded cDNA as the sequencing template. Sequencing used immunoSEQ multiplex PCR; TCRdb keeps in-frame clones, though not all of them. The repertoire holds 200,000 to 250,000 clones, with under 60% as singletons.

V is TRBV7-7 and J is TRBJ2-3; unclear D gene. The sequencing here drew on CD4+ T cells sorted from blood, taken at week 4, from a patient treated with tofacitinib. The TCR originated in a human donor with alopecia areata. CDR3 protein: CASSLAPTSTDTQYF. The CDR3 DNA sequence: TGTGCCAGCAGCTTAGCCCCGACTAGCACAGATACGCAGTATTTT.